This T cell receptor beta chain came from a study of cytotoxic CD8 clonotypes in ibrutinib-treated CLL (dated by TCRdb to the early 2020s). The study in broad terms: The cohort was composed of ten to eleven relapsed/refractory and roughly 14 treatment-naive patients; IGHV unmutated status was identified in around 17 patients. Partial responses were observed in about 25 patients and complete responses in 2; after a median follow-up of about 69 months, remission was maintained in approximately 14 patients and progression was observed in roughly twelve. Every sample from remission and from progressive disease was obtained while the patients were still on ibrutinib. The response samples were drawn at a median of approximately twelve months into treatment, with a range of about 6 to 36 months. Of the approximately 90 people in the trial, some 28 had longitudinal samples available. On average, each sample had about 260,000 productive templates and about 89,000 productive rearrangements. Cryopreserved peripheral blood mononuclear cells were obtained prior to treatment, at the time of response, and at either disease progression or sustained remission.

In light of the paper, this sample's time point label describes: roughly 2 years on ibrutinib. For TCR beta library preparation, approximately 1.8 micrograms of genomic DNA was extracted from cryopreserved PBMCs. Longitudinal blood samples from CLL patients on ibrutinib monotherapy underwent high-throughput TCR beta sequencing. The patients took part in an open-label, single-center phase 2 trial of ibrutinib monotherapy. Turning to this clone: Its recognized antigen is unknown. Per-base qualities were not stored, and no clone one base away is much larger.

V is pared back by 3 bases and J by 4 bases, with 8 bases lying between the germline termini. Via the germline V gene, CDR1 is SQVTM and CDR2 ANQGSEA. The CDR3 sequence holds 12 residues, the cysteine and phenylalanine included. The only DNA kept is the CDR3, 36 bases in frame from the first base. Paper-wide results and their limitations: Sampling times were not matched between patients in sustained remission and patients whose disease was progressing, and lymph node repertoires were not examined. Public clonotypes were rare and either contracted or stayed stable during treatment, and the rise in clonality at ibrutinib response reflected the expansion of private clonotypes. At baseline, clonality was higher than in age-matched healthy donors and showed a strong correlation with circulating CD8+ T-cell counts. At ibrutinib response clonality went up, during sustained remission it held steady, and at progression it dropped back toward baseline.

Each clonotype received, on average, approximately 9.9x coverage in deep resolution sequencing performed on a MiSeq, where the target depth lay between 1 in 1 million and 1 in 200,000 T cells. The immunoSEQ hsTCRB Kit was used to generate the TCR beta libraries. As for how the authors treated the data: The data were analyzed with ImmunoSEQ Analyzer and ImmunoSEQ Data Assistant, and V, D and J gene assignments followed IMGT definitions. Clonality, with values ranging from 0 to 1, was calculated as one minus the normalized Shannon entropy of productive rearrangement frequencies. Only overrepresented clonotypes making up at least 0.05% of each patient's repertoire were included in the public clonotype analysis. Repertoires from more than ten age-matched healthy donors in immuneACCESS were used as clonality controls. This is the immuneACCESS table as TCRdb keeps it, with only in-frame sequences that have V and J called. A part of the clones is gone; compared with another copy, unresolved V genes explain less than half, and the rest is unexplained. Clonal size and the V and J genes are those of that table, whereas D and trimming came from the DNA. Here the sample has 45,000 or so clones; about 57% occur a single time. About 27% of the sample comes from the top ten.

The receptor chain draws on TRBV29-1 and TRBJ2-3; TRBD2 is a weak D gene call, 5 bases matching. This clonotype was obtained from a human donor with chronic lymphocytic leukemia. The material was PBMCs, obtained after 24 months of ibrutinib treatment. The nucleotides read TGCAGCGTTGAGCTAGCCGCAGATACGCAGTATTTT. It is translated as CSVELAADTQYF.